These 2 T cell receptor beta chains were sequenced from one sample in a study of blood T cell repertoires in COVID-19. Data came from immunoSEQ multiplex PCR; TCRdb stores just in-frame clones and leaves some out. The sample lists approximately 450,000 clones, about 85% occurring once. Sequencing was done on a sample of PBMCs or T cells enriched from blood (not recorded which). The receptors were gathered from a woman aged 18-29 years with acute COVID-19.

J is TRBJ2-3 and V is TRBV4-3, with D possibly TRBD2 on 7 matching bases. This CDR3 spans 17 amino acids. V was clipped by 5 bases and J by 1 base, with 19 bases between them. Germline CDR1 reads LGHNA; CDR2 reads YSLEER. This CDR3 reads CASSGRWLGGGTDTQYF. CDR3 nucleotides: TGCGCCAGCAGCGGGAGATGGCTAGGGGGGGGCACAGATACGCAGTATTTT.

This clone was seen more than once but under ten times. The V gene is TRBV27, the J gene TRBJ2-7; TRBD1 might be the D (6 bases). Germline V lookup: CDR1 MNHEY, CDR2 SMNVEV (reference sequence). The CDR3 contains 11 residues. V was pared by 7 bases and J by 6 bases, with 10 bases between. CDR3 in DNA: TGTGCCAGCAAGGGGGTGGGCGAGCAGTACTTC. Amino acid sequence: CASKGVGEQYF.